The 21 T cell receptor beta chains in this list originate from one sample, sequenced in a study of T cells after yellow fever vaccination. TCRdb used MiXCR to reprocess the 5' RACE reads, holding one entry per CDR3 protein. The table includes 400,000 or so distinct CDR3 sequences, 6.2% detected once. Sequenced here: PBMCs, sampled 5 days after the yellow fever booster vaccination. Receptor source: a man aged 25-40 years who received the YFV17D yellow fever vaccine.

This clonotype was counted ten times or more. The chain links TRBV12-3 or TRBV12-4 to TRBJ2-3, with TRBD2 identical over 7 bases. With 6 bases clipped from V and 6 bases from J, the junction kept 9 bases outside the gene matches. CDR3 length: 14 residues. In DNA form, the CDR3 reads TGTGCCAGCAGCGACTCCGGGAGGAAGGATACGCAGTATTTT. Translating it yields CASSDSGRKDTQYF.

Only a few counts were recorded for this clonotype. The rearrangement links TRBV6-2 or TRBV6-3 to TRBJ1-1, with D tentatively TRBD1 (5 bases). The V end lost 0 bases, the J end lost 3 bases, and 14 bases lay between the germline ends. CDR1 MNHEY and CDR2 SVGEGT come from the germline V gene. The CDR3 spans 16 residues. The CDR3 sequence: CASSYSLGVEDTEAFF. CDR3 nucleotide sequence: TGTGCCAGCAGTTACTCCCTAGGGGTGGAGGACACTGAAGCTTTCTTT.

This clonotype has at least ten counts. This chain links TRBV5-1 with TRBJ2-1; possibly TRBD2 for D (5 bases). The CDR3 covers 15 residues. Germline CDR1 and CDR2: SGHRS and YFSETQ. V lost 0 bases and J lost 5, with 12 bases in between. CDR3 nucleotide sequence: TGCGCCAGCAGCTTGGAGGGCGGGCCAAACAATGAGCAGTTCTTC. Translating gives CASSLEGGPNNEQFF.

This clonotype showed up many times. The CDR3 DNA is TGTGCCAGCAGCGCAAGACAGGGAGCCAAAAACATTCAGTACTTC. Translation gives CASSARQGAKNIQYF. The chain employs TRBV7-9 and TRBJ2-4; TRBD1 matches at 7 bases. Germline CDR1 and CDR2: SEHNR and FQNEAQ (reference sequence). This CDR3 is built from 15 residues. With 5 bases clipped from V and 0 bases from J, the junction kept 4 bases outside the gene matches.

DNA of the CDR3: TGCAGTGCTAGAGAAGAGCTAGCAGCACACTCCTACAATGAGCAGTTCTTC. It is translated as CSAREELAAHSYNEQFF. This chain joins TRBV20-1 and TRBJ2-1, with D maybe TRBD2 (5 bases). The CDR3 is 17 amino acids. Germline CDR1 reads DFQATT; CDR2 reads SNEGSKA (reference sequence). V lost 0 bases and J lost 0, with 15 bases in between.

This chain links TRBV20-1 with TRBJ1-1; 7 bases are shared with TRBD1. J gave up 0 bases and V 6 bases, and 10 bases lay outside the gene matches. Germline V gene data show CDR1 as DFQATT and CDR2 as SNEGSKA (reference sequence). The CDR3 runs 15 residues. Here the CDR3 reads CSAPRWDSVNTEAFF. The CDR3 DNA is TGCAGTGCACCTCGGTGGGACAGCGTGAACACTGAAGCTTTCTTT.

This clonotype was found many times. The gene calls are TRBV5-1 and TRBJ2-7; tentatively, D is TRBD1 or TRBD2 (5 bases each). CDR3 length: 13 residues. The V end was cut by 4 bases, the J end by 2 bases, with 10 bases between. Per germline, CDR1 SGHRS and CDR2 YFSETQ. The CDR3 region is CASSLGDAYEQYF. The CDR3 DNA is TGCGCCAGCAGCCTTGGGGACGCCTACGAGCAGTACTTC.

This clonotype was recorded a few times. At one of its ends the junction is not consistent with the germline gene, which may arise from a read error. The V gene is TRBV20-1, the J gene TRBJ2-7; TRBD1 aligns across 10 bases. Looked up from germline, CDR1 is DFQATT and CDR2 is SNEGSKA (reference sequence). The CDR3 spans 16 residues. CDR3: CCARDPGQGVTYEQYF. CDR3 nucleotide sequence: TGCTGTGCTAGAGATCCCGGACAGGGGGTCACCTACGAGCAGTACTTC.

This clonotype occurred a few times. This chain links TRBV3-1 with TRBJ2-3; D unclear. Per germline, CDR1 LGHDT and CDR2 YNNKEL (reference sequence). The CDR3 is 14 amino acids. The ends were cut back, 1 base at V and 2 bases at J, with 7 bases in the middle. CDR3 coding DNA: TGTGCCAGCAGCCAAGTAATCTCCACAGATACGCAGTATTTT. Protein sequence: CASSQVISTDTQYF.

J is TRBJ1-5 and V is TRBV30; a possible D gene is TRBD1 (6 bases). This CDR3 region has 16 residues. V lost 3 bases and J lost 8, with 23 bases in between. Germline CDR1 reads GTSNPN; CDR2 reads SVGIG (reference sequence). This chain's CDR3 is CAWSLAGTPRGEPQHF. CDR3 bases: TGTGCCTGGAGCTTGGCCGGGACACCCCGCGGTGAGCCCCAGCATTTT.

At least ten counts were recorded for this clonotype. The chain links TRBV20-1 to TRBJ1-4; D remains unclear. The V end lost 7 bases, the J end lost 8 bases, and 14 bases lay between the germline ends. The CDR3 has 12 residues. CDR1 and CDR2 (germline): DFQATT, SNEGSKA (reference sequence). CDR3 nucleotide sequence: TGCAGTGTAGATGTGCCGCGAGAAAAACTGTTTTTT. It encodes CSVDVPREKLFF.

This clonotype was seen at least ten times. The chain carries TRBV7-2 and TRBJ2-1; TRBD2 aligns across 10 bases. The CDR3 spans 16 residues. Per the germline V gene, CDR1 is SGHTA and CDR2 is FQGNSA. Trimming cost V 3 bases and J 8 bases; bases outside gene matches: 10. The CDR3 DNA reads TGTGCCAGCAGCTTCGGACTAGCGGCGGGCCTGGATGAGCAGTTCTTC. Protein product: CASSFGLAAGLDEQFF.

In nucleotides, the CDR3 is TGCAGCGTTGAAGCTAGGGACAGGCAAGAGACCCAGTACTTC. Translation: CSVEARDRQETQYF. The J gene is TRBJ2-5, the V gene TRBV29-1; 8 bases line up with TRBD1. Per germline, CDR1 SQVTM and CDR2 ANQGSEA. The CDR3 is 14 amino acids. V lost 1 base, J lost 2 bases, and 3 bases stayed unmatched.

The chain joins TRBV15 to TRBJ2-5, with unresolved D. Trimming removed 1 base at V and 5 bases at J, with 5 bases between. Germline CDR1 and CDR2: LNHNV and YYDKDF (reference sequence). This CDR3 is 12 amino acids long. DNA for the CDR3: TGTGCCACCAGCAGAGGCCTGGAGACCCAGTACTTC. It codes for CATSRGLETQYF.

A few counts support this clonotype. The chain recombines TRBV20-1 with TRBJ2-5; 8 nucleotides line up with TRBD1. V trimming: 0 bases; J trimming: 3 bases; junction bases outside the gene matches: 6. Germline-derived CDR1 and CDR2 are DFQATT and SNEGSKA (reference sequence). The CDR3 runs 15 residues. The CDR3 DNA reads TGCAGTGCTAGAGACATACAGGGGGTCGAAGAGACCCAGTACTTC. Protein product: CSARDIQGVEETQYF.

This clonotype turned up a few times. The CDR3 DNA reads as TGCAGCGTTGGGAGCACCGGGGAGCTGTTTTTT. Translation: CSVGSTGELFF. V is TRBV29-1 and J is TRBJ2-2; no definite D call. The CDR3 has 11 residues. The germline gives CDR1 SQVTM, CDR2 ANQGSEA. The V end lost 4 bases, the J end lost 4 bases, and 4 bases lay between the germline ends.

On this clonotype itself: A much more abundant neighbour one base away suggests this may be a read error. The CDR3 end shows no conserved phenylalanine or tryptophan, and so a read error is likely. The rearrangement links TRBV6-6 to TRBJ2-5; 8 nucleotides align to TRBD1. This CDR3 region has 12 residues. Germline loops: CDR1 MNHNY, CDR2 SVGAGI (reference sequence). J was trimmed by 7 bases and V by 6 bases; bases with no gene match: 4. CDR3 sequence (DNA): TGTGCCAGCAGCCCACAGGGGGGGACCCAGTACTAC. Protein sequence: CASSPQGGTQYY.

This clonotype has more than one count but fewer than ten. The chain is built from TRBV6-5 and TRBJ2-3; D is undetermined. The CDR3 runs to 16 residues. V was cut by 0 bases and J by 0 bases, with 10 bases left in between. CDR1 and CDR2 from the germline V gene are MNHEY and SVGAGI. The CDR3 DNA reads TGTGCCAGCAGTTACTCGATTGCAGGTAGCACAGATACGCAGTATTTT. Translating gives CASSYSIAGSTDTQYF.

The genes are TRBV7-2 and TRBJ2-7, with 9 bases lining up with TRBD2. V shed 11 bases, J shed 4 bases, and the junction held 15 bases outside the gene matches. This CDR3 has 15 residues. CDR1 is SGHTA and CDR2 is FQGNSA in the germline V gene. The chain's CDR3 is CAATSRLAELYEQYF. CDR3 nucleotide sequence: TGTGCCGCCACCAGTAGACTAGCGGAGCTTTACGAGCAGTACTTC.

The chain has TRBV6-2 or TRBV6-3 and TRBJ1-2, with D uncertain. Germline V lookup: CDR1 MNHEY, CDR2 SVGEGT. This CDR3 has 15 residues. Trimming pared 6 bases from V and 6 bases from J, leaving 20 bases between. CDR3: CASSPRRGGNHGYTF. The CDR3 DNA reads TGTGCCAGCAGCCCCCGCCGGGGAGGGAATCATGGCTACACCTTC.

The chain joins TRBV20-1 to TRBJ2-3; D gene unclear. CDR1 DFQATT and CDR2 SNEGSKA come from the germline V gene (reference sequence). Trimming stripped 0 bases from V and 4 bases from J, with 11 bases between. The CDR3 contains 14 residues. The CDR3 loop is CSARDSTSADTQYF. CDR3 bases: TGCAGTGCTAGAGATTCAACCTCCGCAGATACGCAGTATTTT.